This passage covers 7 T cell receptor beta chains from one sample sequenced in a study of T cells after yellow fever vaccination. Using its own MiXCR run on the 5' RACE reads, TCRdb lists one record per CDR3 protein. The sample consists of hundreds of thousands of distinct CDR3 sequences, roughly a fifth of them appearing once. The specimen was PBMCs, collected 15 days after the yellow fever booster vaccination. The receptors shown here come from a man under 40 who received the YFV17D yellow fever vaccine.

This sequence joins TRBV5-1 and TRBJ2-5; 11 bases match TRBD1. The CDR3 has 16 residues. V was pared by 4 bases and J by 1 base, with 6 bases of the junction left unmatched. Germline V gives CDR1 SGHRS, CDR2 YFSETQ. The CDR3 spells CASSRRTGGIQETQYF. CDR3 nucleotide sequence: TGCGCCAGCAGCCGGAGGACAGGGGGCATCCAAGAGACCCAGTACTTC.

This clonotype was seen many times. This chain connects TRBV14 to TRBJ2-2; perhaps TRBD1 as D (6 bases). The CDR3 consists of 14 residues. Per germline, CDR1 SGHDN and CDR2 FVKESK. V dropped 4 bases and J dropped 9 bases, with 15 bases sitting between them. DNA for the CDR3: TGTGCCAGCAGCCCCAACAGAAGGGGGAGGGAGCTGTTTTTT. As protein: CASSPNRRGRELFF.

The chain has TRBV12-3 or TRBV12-4 and TRBJ2-7, with TRBD1 identical over 10 bases. The V and J ends lost 8 bases and 2 bases, in that order; junction bases with no gene match: 3. The CDR3 is made up of 13 amino acids. CDR3 sequence: CASGQGVTYEQYF. The CDR3 DNA reads TGTGCCAGCGGACAGGGGGTTACCTACGAGCAGTACTTC.

This clonotype was found a few times. The chain joins TRBV3-1 to TRBJ2-1; D possibly corresponds to TRBD1 (5 bases). V was trimmed by 1 base and J by 4 bases, leaving 14 bases between them. The CDR3 is made up of 16 amino acids. Germline loops: CDR1 LGHDT, CDR2 YNNKEL (reference sequence). The CDR3 coding sequence is TGTGCCAGCAGCCAAGGGGGCATCTTGGGGTACAATGAGCAGTTCTTC. Translation: CASSQGGILGYNEQFF.

This chain joins TRBV6-6 and TRBJ2-3; D gene uncertain. Germline CDR1 is MNHNY and CDR2 is SVGAGI (reference sequence). V was trimmed by 8 bases and J by 1 base, leaving 10 bases between them. This CDR3 has 13 residues. CDR3 in amino acids: CASQSPGTDTQYF. Here the CDR3 DNA reads TGTGCCAGCCAAAGCCCCGGCACAGATACGCAGTATTTT.

This clonotype has more than one count but fewer than ten. This sequence joins TRBV20-1 and TRBJ2-3; 8 nucleotides line up with TRBD1. This CDR3 region has 14 residues. Germline loops: CDR1 DFQATT, CDR2 SNEGSKA (reference sequence). V lost 6 bases and J lost 0; bases outside the gene matches: 5. The CDR3: CSAARTGSTDTQYF. In DNA form, the CDR3 reads TGCAGTGCAGCTAGGACAGGGAGCACAGATACGCAGTATTTT.

The genes are TRBV5-6 and TRBJ1-2, with TRBD1 matching over 7 bases. The CDR3 spans 14 residues. Germline V CDR1 and CDR2: SGHDT, YYEEEE. V lost 4 bases, J lost 7 bases, and 10 bases stayed unmatched. The CDR3 sequence is CASSVDRPSLGYTF. The CDR3 DNA reads TGTGCCAGCAGCGTGGACAGGCCGTCTCTTGGCTACACCTTC.